One and the same sample provided the 19 T cell receptor beta chains below, sequenced in a study of PD-1 blockade in mismatch repair-deficient tumors. Some clones are missing from TCRdb's copy, which holds only in-frame ones; the method was immunoSEQ multiplex PCR. The top ten hold approximately 9.7% of the sample, which has approximately 9,000 clones, around 90% seen once. These receptors lack a known antigen. The time point was: approximately ten-day in vitro stimulation with candidate neoantigen peptide 3. Here the sequenced sample was cells cultured in vitro, taken from a patient treated with pembrolizumab. The receptors come from an adult with mismatch repair-deficient cancer.

This rearrangement joins TRBV30 to TRBJ2-3; a possible D gene is TRBD2 (6 bases). The length of the CDR3 is 14 residues. CDR1 GTSNPN and CDR2 SVGIG come from the germline V gene (reference sequence). V dropped 1 base and J dropped 4 bases, with 12 bases sitting between them. The CDR3 is CAWSDSGNADTQYF. CDR3 bases: TGTGCCTGGAGTGATAGCGGTAATGCAGATACGCAGTATTTT. The full variable domain, rest sourced from reference TRBV30 and TRBJ2-3, is SQTIHQWPATLVQPVGSPLSLECTVEGTSNPNLYWYRQAAGRGLQLLFYSVGIGQISSEVPQNLSASRPQDRQFILSSKKLLLSDSGFYLCAWSDSGNADTQYFGPGTRLTVL.

This chain uses TRBV5-1 with TRBJ1-1; D remains ambiguous. Trimming shortened V by 1 base and J by 0 bases, and 7 bases separated the two germline ends. CDR3 length: 14 residues. In germline, CDR1 is SGHRS, CDR2 YFSETQ. CDR3 region: CASSLSVVNTEAFF. The CDR3 nucleotides are TGCGCCAGCAGCTTGAGCGTTGTGAACACTGAAGCTTTCTTT.

The chain employs TRBV5-1 and TRBJ2-2, with no clear D. Trimming removed 1 base from V and 5 bases from J, with 9 bases in between. Germline V gene data show CDR1 as SGHRS and CDR2 as YFSETQ. The CDR3 is 14 residues long. This CDR3 reads CASSLSRKTGELFF. The CDR3 DNA sequence: TGCGCCAGCAGCTTGTCCCGTAAGACCGGGGAGCTGTTTTTT.

Comments on this clone: One junction end does not reproduce the germline sequence, and a read error may be involved. Other DNA sequences in the sample encode the same CDR3. V is TRBV23-1 and J is TRBJ2-7; D is perhaps TRBD1 (6 bases). TRBV23-1 is noted as an ORF with a role that remains uncertain. This CDR3 contains 12 residues. CDR3 DNA: TGCGCCAGCAGCCTCGACAGGTCCGAGCAGTATTTC. Amino acids: CASSLDRSEQYF.

CDR3 nucleotides: TGTGCCAGCAGTTCCCCCGGGACAGCTCACACTGAAGCTTTCTTT. It yields the protein CASSSPGTAHTEAFF. The chain links TRBV28 to TRBJ1-1; 7 nucleotides agree with TRBD1. V gave up 4 bases and J gave up 3 bases; unmatched junction bases: 8. The germline gives CDR1 MDHEN, CDR2 SYDVKM. The CDR3 is made up of 15 amino acids.

CDR3 region: CASRSQDTGELFF. CDR3 DNA: TGTGCCAGCCGTAGCCAGGACACCGGGGAGCTGTTTTTT. The rearrangement links TRBV14 to TRBJ2-2, with D unclear. CDR1 and CDR2 (germline): SGHDN, FVKESK. The CDR3 spans 13 residues. The V and J ends lost 8 bases and 3 bases respectively, with 10 bases between them.

In this sample, this clone turned up a few times. The V gene is TRBV7-9, the J gene TRBJ1-1; perhaps TRBD1 as D (5 bases). The V gene lost 1 base and the J gene lost 5 bases, with 17 bases spanning the gap. CDR3 size: 16 residues. The germline V gene has CDR1 SEHNR and CDR2 FQNEAQ (reference sequence). Here the CDR3 DNA reads TGTGCCAGCAGCTTAGGTTCTGCAGGGTCTGAAACTGAAGCTTTCTTT. Translation gives CASSLGSAGSETEAFF.

The rearrangement links TRBV21-1 to TRBJ2-7; the table's D call TRBD2 went unverified against the DNA. TRBV21-1 is a pseudogene segment. CDR3 size: 16 residues. CDR3 loop: CASSKEIRGGSYEQYF. DNA for the CDR3: TGTGCCAGCAGCAAAGAAATAAGGGGGGGCTCCTACGAGCAGTACTTC.

This chain uses TRBV5-1 with TRBJ2-5; 10 bases are shared with TRBD1. CDR1 is SGHRS and CDR2 is YFSETQ in the germline V gene. The CDR3 contains 15 residues. V lost 2 bases to trimming and J lost 1 base; unmatched junction nucleotides: 2. CDR3 coding DNA: TGCGCCAGCAGCTTTCGGACAGGGGGCCAAGAGACCCAGTACTTC. This translates into CASSFRTGGQETQYF.

V gene TRBV6-6 combines with J gene TRBJ1-5; possibly TRBD1 for D (6 bases). Germline assignment: CDR1 MNHNY and CDR2 SVGAGI (reference sequence). CDR3 length: 14 residues. V lost 2 bases to trimming and J lost 3 bases, with 8 bases between them. The CDR3 coding sequence is TGTGCCAGCAGTTACAGGACAGACAATCAGCCCCAGCATTTT. Protein product: CASSYRTDNQPQHF.

The rearrangement uses TRBV5-6 and TRBJ2-1, with a possible D match to TRBD2 (5 bases). The V and J ends lost 4 bases and 0 bases respectively, with 11 bases between them. This CDR3 is built from 15 residues. CDR1 and CDR2 from the germline V gene are SGHDT and YYEEEE. This CDR3 reads CASSTEAYSYNEQFF. In nucleotides, the CDR3 is TGTGCCAGCAGCACGGAGGCGTACTCCTACAATGAGCAGTTCTTC.

The chain recombines TRBV5-6 with TRBJ1-2, with D tentatively TRBD1 (6 bases). The CDR3 is made up of 16 amino acids. From germline, CDR1 is SGHDT and CDR2 YYEEEE. Trimming took off 2 bases at V and 3 bases at J, with 17 bases between the two ends. This CDR3 reads CASSFGGRILDYGYTF. The DNA of the CDR3 is TGTGCCAGCAGCTTCGGGGGGCGTATTCTGGACTATGGCTACACCTTC. The variable domain in full, completed from reference TRBV5-6 and TRBJ1-2, reads DAGVTQSPTHLIKTRGQQVTLRCSPKSGHDTVSWYQQALGQGPQFIFQYYEEEERQRGNFPDRFSGHQFPNYSSELNVNALLLGDSALYLCASSFGGRILDYGYTFGSGTRLTVV.

This chain connects TRBV29-1 to TRBJ1-3; 8 nucleotides agree with TRBD1. The CDR3 runs to 15 residues. Germline trimming cut 4 bases from V and 4 bases from J; bases unmatched to any gene: 9. The V gene's germline CDR1 is SQVTM and CDR2 ANQGSEA. The CDR3 protein is CSVAGHRGWGNTIYF. The CDR3 DNA sequence: TGCAGCGTTGCCGGGCACAGGGGGTGGGGAAACACCATATATTTT. Together with reference TRBV29-1 and TRBJ1-3, the CDR3 gives the full variable domain: SAVISQKPSRDICQRGTSLTIQCQVDSQVTMMFWYRQQPGQSLTLIATANQGSEATYESGFVIDKFPISRPNLTFSTLTVSNMSPEDSSIYLCSVAGHRGWGNTIYFGEGSWLTVV.

The chain is built from TRBV7-6 and TRBJ2-7; 8 bases are a match to TRBD1. Germline V gene sequence: CDR1 SGHVS, CDR2 FNYEAQ. The CDR3 runs 17 residues. Trimming took 5 bases from V and 0 from J; bases not matched to a gene: 12. CDR3 region: CASSTRTGSSSSYEQYF. CDR3 DNA: TGTGCCAGCAGCACCCGGACAGGGAGTTCCAGCTCCTACGAGCAGTACTTC.

The V and J genes are TRBV1 and TRBJ2-1; the table's D call, TRBD2, was not checked against the DNA. TRBV1 is a pseudogene segment. This CDR3 is 16 amino acids long. CDR3: CTSSQDGTSGRGEQFF. CDR3 nucleotide sequence: TGCACCAGCAGCCAAGACGGGACTAGCGGGAGAGGTGAGCAGTTCTTC.

This clone was seen a single time. The V call is TRBV27, the J call TRBJ1-1, with unresolved D. Germline V gives CDR1 MNHEY, CDR2 SMNVEV (reference sequence). The V end lost 0 bases, the J end lost 3 bases, and 14 bases lay between the germline ends. The CDR3 covers 16 residues. The CDR3 coding sequence is TGTGCCAGCAGTTTATCGTTGACCCGAGGTGACACTGAAGCTTTCTTT. Translated, it gives CASSLSLTRGDTEAFF.

The chain is built from TRBV7-9 and TRBJ1-2; 8 bases match TRBD1. The CDR3 extends over 14 amino acids. The J segment lost 4 bases and the V segment lost 3 bases, leaving 4 bases of the junction unmatched. Germline V gives CDR1 SEHNR, CDR2 FQNEAQ (reference sequence). In DNA, the CDR3 is TGTGCCAGCAGCTTCGGACAGGGTGGCTATGGCTACACCTTC. Translating it yields CASSFGQGGYGYTF. Full variable domain (rest looked up from reference TRBV7-9 and TRBJ1-2): DTGVSQNPRHKITKRGQNVTFRCDPISEHNRLYWYRQTLGQGPEFLTYFQNEAQLEKSRLLSDRFSAERPKGSFSTLEIQRTEQGDSAMYLCASSFGQGGYGYTFGSGTRLTVV.

This chain uses TRBV19 with TRBJ2-7; TRBD2 matches at 11 bases. Germline V gene sequence: CDR1 LNHDA, CDR2 SQIVND (reference sequence). This CDR3 has 16 residues. V trimming: 4 bases; J trimming: 3 bases; junction bases outside the gene matches: 8. CDR3 in DNA: TGTGCCAGTAGTAGAACTAGCGGGGGTGTTTTCTACGAGCAGTACTTC. Protein: CASSRTSGGVFYEQYF.

This clone has more than one count but fewer than ten. This chain links TRBV2 with TRBJ1-2; TRBD1 aligns across 8 bases. This CDR3 spans 17 amino acids. After removal of 6 bases from V and 2 bases from J, the junction contained 14 bases not matched to a gene. The germline V gene has CDR1 SNHLY and CDR2 FYNNEI. The CDR3 sequence is CASRITGGQQNNYGYTF. CDR3 coding DNA: TGTGCCAGCAGAATTACAGGGGGTCAGCAGAACAACTATGGCTACACCTTC.